This is a list of T cell receptor beta chains from one sample in a study of siplizumab effects on memory and regulatory T cells. Only in-frame clones appear in the TCRdb table, and some are missing; sequencing was by immunoSEQ multiplex PCR. The sample has 90,000 to 95,000 clones; around 97% are singletons. Sequences were obtained from naive CD4+ T cells sorted from blood. Every receptor here comes from a human donor in good health. The CDR3 runs from the conserved cysteine through the conserved F or W. The D gene is left open where the match is weak. Expanded clones get a size class; other rows say once, few or many, or leave the size out.

TRBJ1-4 - - TRBV30 TGTGCCTGGAGTCCAGGAGGCAAGGCTGAAAAACTGTTTTTT CAWSPGGKAEKLFF
TRBJ1-5 - - TRBV7-2 TGTGCCAGCAGCTTATGGGGCGGCAGTCTCTATAGCAATCAGCCCCAGCATTTT CASSLWGGSLYSNQPQHF
TRBJ2-1 TRBD2 - TRBV28 TGTGCCAGCAGTTTAAGGGGACTAGCGGGCAATGAGCAGTTCTTC CASSLRGLAGNEQFF
TRBJ1-6 - - TRBV6-1 TGTGCCAGCAGTGAATGGGGCGCAAATTCACCCCTCCACTTT CASSEWGANSPLHF
TRBJ1-4 - - TRBV10-3 TGTGCGAATGCGGGGGTGGATGAAAAACTGTTTTTT CANAGVDEKLFF
TRBJ1-2 - - TRBV6-6 TGTGCCAGCAGTTACTCAGGGGGATATGGCTACACCTTC CASSYSGGYGYTF
TRBJ2-5 - - TRBV11-2 TGTGCCAGCAGCTTAGTTGAGACCCAGTACTTC CASSLVETQYF
TRBJ1-2 TRBD1 - TRBV6-5 TGTGCCAGCAGCCACCGGGGGACAGGGGATTATGGCTACACCTTC CASSHRGTGDYGYTF
TRBJ1-6 - - TRBV4-2 TGTGCCAGCAGCCAAGTCCAGGGTAATTCACCCCTCCACTTT CASSQVQGNSPLHF
TRBJ1-2 TRBD1 - TRBV28 TGTGCCAGCCAGGGACAGTTTAACTATGGCTACACCTTC CASQGQFNYGYTF
TRBJ1-6 TRBD1 - TRBV6-5 TGTGCCAGCACCCTGACAGGGACAAATTCACCCCTCCACTTT CASTLTGTNSPLHF
TRBJ1-3 - - TRBV5-1 TGCGCCAGCAGCTCGGGGGACCCTGGAAACACCATATATTTT CASSSGDPGNTIYF
TRBJ1-4 TRBD1 - TRBV4-3 TGCGCCAGCAGCCCAAAAAGTGGGCGGGACAGGGGGCGAGCTAATGAAAAACTGTTTTTT CASSPKSGRDRGRANEKLFF
TRBJ1-3 - - TRBV9 TGTGCCAGCAGCGTAGCTTCCGGGTGGGTAGACACCATATATTTT CASSVASGWVDTIYF
TRBJ1-6 TRBD1 - TRBV18 TGTGCCAGCTCACCGGCCCCCCAGGGGGTTAATTCACCCCTCCACTTT CASSPAPQGVNSPLHF
TRBJ1-3 - - TRBV2 TGTGCCAGCAACCAACAGGGCCCTGGAAACACCATATATTTT CASNQQGPGNTIYF
TRBJ1-3 - - TRBV9 TGTGCCAGCAGCGTAGCGTGGGGCCTACCCTCTGGAAACACCATATATTTT CASSVAWGLPSGNTIYF
TRBJ1-5 TRBD1 - TRBV6-1 TGTGCCAGCAGTGAAGCGGCCCAGGGGGTAGTTTTCCATTTT CASSEAAQGVVFHF
TRBJ2-1 - - TRBV10-1 TGCGCCAGCAGTGAGTCGGCACGGTTTGGTCAGTTCTTC CASSESARFGQFF
TRBJ2-3 - - TRBV7-3 TGTGCCAGCAGCTTACAACGGGGCACAGATACGCAGTATTTT CASSLQRGTDTQYF
TRBJ1-1 - - TRBV28 TGTGCCAGCAGTTTATGGGGGAGCCCTGAAGCTTTCTTT CASSLWGSPEAFF
TRBJ1-4 - - TRBV29-1 TGCAGCGTCGATCCGCCGGGGAAACTGTTTTTT CSVDPPGKLFF
TRBJ2-3 TRBD2 - TRBV28 TGTGCCAGCGCCAATCTAGCGGGGGTAGGAGATACGCAGTATTTT CASANLAGVGDTQYF
TRBJ2-5 - - TRBV5-4 TGTGCCAGCAGCTTGGGGACGTTAAAAGAGACCCAGTACTTC CASSLGTLKETQYF
TRBJ2-7 - - TRBV7-9 TGTGCCAGCGCCCGAGGGGTCTCCTACGAGCAGTACTTC CASARGVSYEQYF
TRBJ1-2 - - TRBV7-2 TGTGCCAGCAGCCTTGCCTCAGGGATGGGCTATGGCTACACCTTC CASSLASGMGYGYTF
TRBJ2-1 TRBD2 - TRBV11-1 TGTGCCAGCACCCCACGGGGACTACCGATTCGCGATGAGCAGTTCTTC CASTPRGLPIRDEQFF
TRBJ2-5 TRBD1 - TRBV10-3 TGTGCCATCAGTGGAGGGACAGGGGAAGAGACCCAGTACTTC CAISGGTGEETQYF
TRBJ1-1 - - TRBV27 TGTGCCAGCAGTTTATCCGGGGGGGAAGCTTTCTTT CASSLSGGEAFF
TRBJ1-4 - - TRBV19 TGTGCCAGTAGTAGGACAGATTCTAATGAAAAACTGTTTTTT CASSRTDSNEKLFF
TRBJ2-3 TRBD2 - TRBV7-2 TGTGCCAGCAGCCCACTAGCGGGGTCCTCTAGTGATACGCAGTATTTT CASSPLAGSSSDTQYF
TRBJ1-5 - - TRBV28 TGTGCCAGCAGCGGGGTTAGTCAGCCCCAGCATTTT CASSGVSQPQHF
TRBJ2-1 TRBD2 - TRBV7-2 TGTGCCAGCAGCTCCTATGGGGGGGTGCAGTTCTTC CASSSYGGVQFF
TRBJ1-2 - - TRBV6-5 TGTGCCAGCAGCGGGCCGTCGGGCTATGGCTACACCTTC CASSGPSGYGYTF
TRBJ2-1 TRBD1 once TRBV7-2 TGTGCCAGCAGGACTACCCAGGGGGCGCAGTACAATGAGCAGTTCTTC CASRTTQGAQYNEQFF
TRBJ1-3 - once TRBV18 TGTGCCAGCTCACCACCTTCACGTTCTGGAAACACCATATATTTT CASSPPSRSGNTIYF
TRBJ2-2 - - TRBV7-2 TGTGCCAGCAGCCCAGGGGCAGCGGAGGTGGAGCTGTTTTTT CASSPGAAEVELFF
TRBJ1-2 - - TRBV30 TGTGCCTGGAGTGTACTCGGGGGAAGAGGCTACACCTTC CAWSVLGGRGYTF
TRBJ2-7 TRBD1 - TRBV15 TGTGCCACCAGCACGAGGGACAGGGACGGAGAGCAGTACTTC CATSTRDRDGEQYF
TRBJ1-3 - - TRBV6-5 TGTGCCAGCAGTTATACAGGCCTCTCTGGAAACACCATATATTTT CASSYTGLSGNTIYF
TRBJ2-7 - - TRBV25-1 TGTGCCAGCATCGGGGCAGGGAGATCCTACGAGCAGTACTTC CASIGAGRSYEQYF
TRBJ1-1 TRBD1 - TRBV19 TGTGCCAGTAGTACAAGACAGGGGACTAGGACTGAAGCTTTCTTT CASSTRQGTRTEAFF
TRBJ1-2 TRBD1 - TRBV28 TGTGCCAGCAGTTATGGGGACAGGGGAGGAGGTGGCTACACCTTC CASSYGDRGGGGYTF
TRBJ1-1 TRBD1 - TRBV7-6 TGTGCCAGCAGCCCCCAACAGGGGGCGAACACTGAAGCTTTCTTT CASSPQQGANTEAFF
TRBJ1-4 - - TRBV5-5 TGTGCCAGCAGCCGACGGCCAGTTCCCCCTGCAACTAATGAAAAACTGTTTTTT CASSRRPVPPATNEKLFF
TRBJ2-7 TRBD1 - TRBV6-5 TGTGCCAGCAGTTACTCGCCCAGGGGGTTAGGAGAGCAGTACTTC CASSYSPRGLGEQYF
TRBJ2-1 TRBD2 - TRBV30 TGTGCCTGGAACGTCAGGGAGGGAAGGGACAATGAGCAGTTCTTC CAWNVREGRDNEQFF
TRBJ2-6 - - TRBV9 TGTGCCAGCAGCGTAGATTACGCCTACTCTGGGGCCAACGTCCTGACTTTC CASSVDYAYSGANVLTF
TRBJ2-1 - - TRBV4-3 TGCGCCAGCAGCCAAGATACGGCGGAAATTTCCTACAATGAGCAGTTCTTC CASSQDTAEISYNEQFF
TRBJ1-2 - - TRBV7-8 TGTGCCAGCAGCTTAACGGACACAAACTATGGCTACACCTTC CASSLTDTNYGYTF
TRBJ2-7 - - TRBV18 TGTGCCAGCTCATCCTATGCGGACTACGAGCAGTACTTC CASSSYADYEQYF
TRBJ1-1 - - TRBV11-2 TGTGCCAGCAGCACCCCTCAGGGTAGGACTTTCTTT CASSTPQGRTFF
TRBJ2-7 - - TRBV11-2 TGTGCCAGCAGCGGGCGGAGTTCCTACGAGCAGTACTTC CASSGRSSYEQYF